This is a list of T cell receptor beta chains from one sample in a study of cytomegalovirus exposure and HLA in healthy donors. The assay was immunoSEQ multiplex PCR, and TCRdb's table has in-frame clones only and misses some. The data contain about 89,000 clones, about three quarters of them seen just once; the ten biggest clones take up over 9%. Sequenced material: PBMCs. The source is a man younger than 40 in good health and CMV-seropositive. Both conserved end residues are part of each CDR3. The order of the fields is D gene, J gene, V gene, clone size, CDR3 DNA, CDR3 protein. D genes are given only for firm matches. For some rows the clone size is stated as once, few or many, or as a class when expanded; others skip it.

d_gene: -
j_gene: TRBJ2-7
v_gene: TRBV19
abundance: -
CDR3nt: TGTGCCAGTAGTCCCGGCGGGGAGCAGTACTTC
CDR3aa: CASSPGGEQYF

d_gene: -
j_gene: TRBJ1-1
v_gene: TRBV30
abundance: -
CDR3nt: TGTGCCTGGAGTGCGACTCCTGCTACCGAAGCTTTCTTT
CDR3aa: CAWSATPATEAFF

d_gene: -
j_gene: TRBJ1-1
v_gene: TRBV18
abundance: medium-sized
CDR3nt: TGTGCCAGCTCACCCCCCATCAGGGGATGGGGAGCTTTCTTT
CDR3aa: CASSPPIRGWGAFF

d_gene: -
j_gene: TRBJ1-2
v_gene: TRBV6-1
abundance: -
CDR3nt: TGTGCCAGCACCCCGCGCGGGCCGAAGAACTATGGCTACACCTTC
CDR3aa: CASTPRGPKNYGYTF

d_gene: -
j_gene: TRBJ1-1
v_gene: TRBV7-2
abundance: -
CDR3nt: TGTGCCAGCAGTCAAACTTTGACGGTGGGGGGGGCTTTCTTT
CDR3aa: CASSQTLTVGGAFF

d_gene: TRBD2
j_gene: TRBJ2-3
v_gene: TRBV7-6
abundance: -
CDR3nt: TGTGCCAGCAGCTTAGCCCCAATAGCGGGGGCCGGGGCAGATACGCAGTATTTT
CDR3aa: CASSLAPIAGAGADTQYF

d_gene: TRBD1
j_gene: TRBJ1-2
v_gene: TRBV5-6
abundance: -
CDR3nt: TGTGCCAGCAGGAGGGGGCAGGGCAACTATGGCTACACCTTC
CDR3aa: CASRRGQGNYGYTF

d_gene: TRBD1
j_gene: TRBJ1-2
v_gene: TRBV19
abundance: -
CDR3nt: TGTGCCAGTAGGCCAGGGGGACTGGTAGGCTACACCTTC
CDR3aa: CASRPGGLVGYTF

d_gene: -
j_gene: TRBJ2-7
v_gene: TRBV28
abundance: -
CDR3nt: TGTGCCAGCAGTTTAGCCTTGACAGGCCAGGGCTCCTACGAGCAGTACTTC
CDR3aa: CASSLALTGQGSYEQYF

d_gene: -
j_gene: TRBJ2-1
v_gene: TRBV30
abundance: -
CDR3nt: TGTGCCTGGGGGGCCAATGAGCAGTTCTTC
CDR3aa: CAWGANEQFF

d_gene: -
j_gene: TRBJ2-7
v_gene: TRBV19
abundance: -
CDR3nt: TGTGCCAGTAGTCCCCTTCCCGGGTCCTACGAGCAGTACTTC
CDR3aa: CASSPLPGSYEQYF

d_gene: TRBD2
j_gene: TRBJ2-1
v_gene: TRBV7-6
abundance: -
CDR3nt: TGTGCCAGCAGCTTATACGGGGGGGCGTCCTATGAGCAGTTCTTC
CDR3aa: CASSLYGGASYEQFF

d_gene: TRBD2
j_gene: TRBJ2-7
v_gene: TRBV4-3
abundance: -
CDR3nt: TGCGCCAGCAGCCAATTTATCGGACTAGCGGGGGGATCCGAGCAGTACTTC
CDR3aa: CASSQFIGLAGGSEQYF

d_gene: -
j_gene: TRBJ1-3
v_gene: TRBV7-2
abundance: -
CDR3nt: TGTGCCAGCAGCTTAGCGGAGGGGGGGGATGTGTGGAACACCATATATTTT
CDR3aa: CASSLAEGGDVWNTIYF

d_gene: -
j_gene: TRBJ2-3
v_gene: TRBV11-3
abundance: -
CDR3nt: TGTGCCAGCAGCTCCTACACAGATACGCAGTATTTT
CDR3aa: CASSSYTDTQYF

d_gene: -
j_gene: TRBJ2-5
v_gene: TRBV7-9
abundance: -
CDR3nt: TGTGCCAGCAGCCCAATGGGGGGGCCCCAAGAGACCCAGTACTTC
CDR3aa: CASSPMGGPQETQYF

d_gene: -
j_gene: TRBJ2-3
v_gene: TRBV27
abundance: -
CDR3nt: TGTGCCAGCAGTCCAAACAGGGTTAGCACAGATACGCAGTATTTT
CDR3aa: CASSPNRVSTDTQYF

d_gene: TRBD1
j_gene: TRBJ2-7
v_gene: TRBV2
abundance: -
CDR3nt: TGTGCCAGCAGTGAGCAGGTGGCAGGGGGAACTGCGCAGTACTTC
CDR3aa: CASSEQVAGGTAQYF

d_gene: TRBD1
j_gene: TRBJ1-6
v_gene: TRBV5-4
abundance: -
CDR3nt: TGTGCCAGCAGCGTGGGACAGGCTAATTCACCCCTCCACTTT
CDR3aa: CASSVGQANSPLHF

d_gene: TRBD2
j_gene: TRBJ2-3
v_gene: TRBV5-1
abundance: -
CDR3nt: TGCGCCAGCAGCTTGGTAGCGGGAAGCCCCACAGATACGCAGTATTTT
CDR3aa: CASSLVAGSPTDTQYF

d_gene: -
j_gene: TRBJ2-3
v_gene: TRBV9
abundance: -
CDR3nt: TGTGCCAGCAGCCCGCGGGGCGGAAGATCGACAGATACGCAGTATTTT
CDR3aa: CASSPRGGRSTDTQYF

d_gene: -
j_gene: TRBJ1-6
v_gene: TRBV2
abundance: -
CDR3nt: TGTGCCAGCAGTGGCAGGGATTATTCACCCCTCCACTTT
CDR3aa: CASSGRDYSPLHF

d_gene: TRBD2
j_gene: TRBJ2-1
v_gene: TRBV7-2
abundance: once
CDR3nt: TGTGCCAGCAGACCAACCAGCCGCGGGGGACTAGCGGGGAATGAGCAGTTCTTC
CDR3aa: CASRPTSRGGLAGNEQFF

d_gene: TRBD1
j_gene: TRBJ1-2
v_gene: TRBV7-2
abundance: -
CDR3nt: TGTGCCAGCAGCCGTCGGACAGGGGGTTACGATGGCTACACCTTC
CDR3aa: CASSRRTGGYDGYTF

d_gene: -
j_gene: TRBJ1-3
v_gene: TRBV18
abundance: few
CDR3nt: TGTGCCAGCTCACCAGCGACCCTCCGGGACACCATATATTTT
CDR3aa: CASSPATLRDTIYF

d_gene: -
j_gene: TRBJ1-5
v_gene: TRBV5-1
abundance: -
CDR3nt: TGCGCCAGCAGCTTGAGCGGGGCTGGCAATCAGCCCCAGCATTTT
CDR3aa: CASSLSGAGNQPQHF

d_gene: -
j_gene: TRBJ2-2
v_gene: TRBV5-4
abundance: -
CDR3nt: TGTGCCAGCAGCAGGGGTCTGAACACCGGGGAGCTGTTTTTT
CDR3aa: CASSRGLNTGELFF

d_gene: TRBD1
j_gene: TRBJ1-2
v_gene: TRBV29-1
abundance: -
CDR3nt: TGCAGCGTCCCGGGACAGGGATCTTTCACCTTC
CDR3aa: CSVPGQGSFTF

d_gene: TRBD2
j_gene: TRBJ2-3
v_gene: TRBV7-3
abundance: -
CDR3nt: TGTGCCAGCAGCTTGGGGGGGACCACAGATACGCAGTATTTT
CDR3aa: CASSLGGTTDTQYF

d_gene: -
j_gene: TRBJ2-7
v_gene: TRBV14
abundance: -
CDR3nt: TGTGCCAGCAGCCAAGTTCGAGGGGGCGAGCAGTACTTC
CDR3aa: CASSQVRGGEQYF

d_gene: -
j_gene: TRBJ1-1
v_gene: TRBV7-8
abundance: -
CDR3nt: TGTGCCAGCAGTCAAACCGGGTCCACTGAAGCTTTCTTT
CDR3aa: CASSQTGSTEAFF

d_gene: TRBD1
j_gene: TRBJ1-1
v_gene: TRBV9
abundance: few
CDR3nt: TGTGCCAGCAGCGTAAACCAGGGGGGTCTAGCTTTCTTT
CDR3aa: CASSVNQGGLAFF